This T cell receptor beta chain stems from a study of blood T cell repertoires in COVID-19. Measured with immunoSEQ multiplex PCR; TCRdb has only the in-frame clones, and not every one. There are more than 300,000 clones in the sample; about nine tenths occur only once, and just under 9.5% lies in the top ten. This CDR3 spans 15 amino acids. Germline V gene sequence: CDR1 MNHEY, CDR2 SVGAGI. V was trimmed by 6 bases and J by 1 base, leaving 13 bases between them. The chain employs TRBV6-5 and TRBJ2-1, with a possible D match to TRBD1 (6 bases). Sequences were obtained from PBMCs or T cells enriched from blood (not recorded which). The receptor was isolated from a woman in her 30s who had recovered from COVID-19. The DNA for the CDR3 is TGTGCCAGCAGAAGACCAGGGGATTCCTACAATGAGCAGTTCTTC. Its translation: CASRRPGDSYNEQFF.